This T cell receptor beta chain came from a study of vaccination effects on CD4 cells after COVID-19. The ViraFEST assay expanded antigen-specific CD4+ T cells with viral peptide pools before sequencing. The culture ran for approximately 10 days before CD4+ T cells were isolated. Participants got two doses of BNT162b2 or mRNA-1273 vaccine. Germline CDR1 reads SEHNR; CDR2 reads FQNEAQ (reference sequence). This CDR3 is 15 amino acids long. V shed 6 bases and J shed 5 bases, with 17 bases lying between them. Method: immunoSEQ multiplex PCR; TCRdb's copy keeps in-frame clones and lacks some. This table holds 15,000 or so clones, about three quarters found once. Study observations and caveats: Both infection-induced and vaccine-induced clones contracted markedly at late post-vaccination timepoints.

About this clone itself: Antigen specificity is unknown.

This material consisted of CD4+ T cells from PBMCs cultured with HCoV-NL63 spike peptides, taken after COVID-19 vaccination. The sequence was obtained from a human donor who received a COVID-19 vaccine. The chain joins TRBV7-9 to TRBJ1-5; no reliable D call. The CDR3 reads CASSRGRLGYQPQHF. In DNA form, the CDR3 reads TGTGCCAGCAGTCGAGGACGTCTGGGGTATCAGCCCCAGCATTTT.